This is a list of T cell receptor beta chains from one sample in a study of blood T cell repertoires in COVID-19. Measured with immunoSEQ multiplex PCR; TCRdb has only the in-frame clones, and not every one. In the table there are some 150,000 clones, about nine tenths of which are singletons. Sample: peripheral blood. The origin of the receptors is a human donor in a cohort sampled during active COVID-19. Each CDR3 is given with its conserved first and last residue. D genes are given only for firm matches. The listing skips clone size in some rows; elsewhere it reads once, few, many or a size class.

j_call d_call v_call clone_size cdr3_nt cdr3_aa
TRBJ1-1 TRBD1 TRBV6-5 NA TGTGCCAGCAGTTATAGACAGGGGGTGTCAACTGAAGCTTTCTTT CASSYRQGVSTEAFF
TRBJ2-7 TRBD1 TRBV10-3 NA TGTGCCATCAGTGAGCCAGGGGGCCGATTGAGGGAGCAGTACTTC CAISEPGGRLREQYF
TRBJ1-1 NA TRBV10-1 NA TGCGCCAGCAGCGACGGGACAACCGAAGCTTTCTTT CASSDGTTEAFF
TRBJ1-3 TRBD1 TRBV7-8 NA TGTGCCAGCAGCATAGCGGGACAGGGGATTGGAAACACCATATATTTT CASSIAGQGIGNTIYF
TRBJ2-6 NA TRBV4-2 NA TGTGCCAGCAGCCCAGGAACAGGGTTTTCTGGGGCCAACGTCCTGACTTTC CASSPGTGFSGANVLTF
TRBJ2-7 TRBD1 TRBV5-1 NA TGCGCCAGCAGCTTGGGAGGCGTCAGGGGGCGATACTCCTACGAGCAGTACTTC CASSLGGVRGRYSYEQYF
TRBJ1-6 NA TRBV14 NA TGTGCCAGCAGCCAAGACGCAGGGTATAATTCACCCCTCCACTTT CASSQDAGYNSPLHF
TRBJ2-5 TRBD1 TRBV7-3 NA TGTGCCAGCAGCCCACAGGGGGGGACCCAGTACTTC CASSPQGGTQYF
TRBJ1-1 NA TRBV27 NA TGTGCCAGCAGTCTCCGACAGGCGCTCGAAGCTTTCTTT CASSLRQALEAFF
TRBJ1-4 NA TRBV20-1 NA TGCAGTGCTAGTGGCCACGGTAATGAAAAACTGTTTTTT CSASGHGNEKLFF
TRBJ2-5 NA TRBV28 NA TGTGCCAGCAGTTTATTTGGGCTTGGCCAAGAGACCCAGTACTTC CASSLFGLGQETQYF
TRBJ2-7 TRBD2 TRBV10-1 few TGCGCCAGCAGTGAAGCGGGGGACCCCTACGAGCAGTACTTC CASSEAGDPYEQYF
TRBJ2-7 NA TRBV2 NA TGTGCCAGCAGTGGGCAGAACTACGAGCAGTACTTC CASSGQNYEQYF
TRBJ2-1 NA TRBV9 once TGTGCCAGCAGCCGTGATAGATCCGAGCAGTTCTTC CASSRDRSEQFF
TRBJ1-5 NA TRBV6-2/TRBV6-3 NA TGTGCCAGCAGTACTCCAGGGGAGTGGGGCAATCAGCCCCAGCATTTT CASSTPGEWGNQPQHF
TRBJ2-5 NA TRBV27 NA TGTGCCAGCAGTGCGGGAGAGACCCAGTACTTC CASSAGETQYF
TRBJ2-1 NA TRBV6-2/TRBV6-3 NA TGTGCCAGCAGTTACTCGTTTAGCGGTCGGATTAGCTCCTACAATGAGCAGTTCTTC CASSYSFSGRISSYNEQFF
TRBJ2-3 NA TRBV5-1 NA TGCGCCAGCAGGAGTCAGGGGGGAACAGATACGCAGTATTTT CASRSQGGTDTQYF
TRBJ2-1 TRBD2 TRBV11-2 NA TGTGCCAGCAGCTTAGTCCCCGGGAGGGGCAATGAGCAGTTCTTC CASSLVPGRGNEQFF
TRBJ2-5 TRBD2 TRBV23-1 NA TGCGCCAGCCGCTGGCGGGGGGCCTGGAAGACCCAGTACTTC CASRWRGAWKTQYF
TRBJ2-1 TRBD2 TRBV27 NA TGTGCCAGCAGTCTATTGGGCGGGGGGGCGGCTGAGCAGTTCTTC CASSLLGGGAAEQFF
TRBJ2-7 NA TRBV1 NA TGCACCAGCAGCCCCTCGCGAGGCCAGCCCTGCTCCTACGAGCAGTACTTC CTSSPSRGQPCSYEQYF
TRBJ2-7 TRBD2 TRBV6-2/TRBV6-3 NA TGTGCCAGCAGTTCCCAAAGGACTAGCGGATCCTACGAGCAGTACTTC CASSSQRTSGSYEQYF
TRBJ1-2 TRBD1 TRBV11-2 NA TGTGCCAGCAGCTCCTTGAAACGGGACAGTTGGGGCTACACCTTC CASSSLKRDSWGYTF
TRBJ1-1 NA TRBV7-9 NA TGTGCCAGCAGCTTAGTGGGGCCTACTGAAGCTTTCTTT CASSLVGPTEAFF
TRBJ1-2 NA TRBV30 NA TGTGCCGGAAGACAGATCGCTAACTATGGCTACACCTTC CAGRQIANYGYTF
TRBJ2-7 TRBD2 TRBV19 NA TGTGCCAGGTCGGGACTAGCGGGAGTCTACGAGCAGTACTTC CARSGLAGVYEQYF
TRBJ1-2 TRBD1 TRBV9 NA TGTGCCAGCAGCGTAGGGACAGGGTACGGCTACACCTTC CASSVGTGYGYTF
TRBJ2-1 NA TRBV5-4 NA TGTGCTACCGCAACGACTAGATACAATGAGCAGTTCTTC CATATTRYNEQFF
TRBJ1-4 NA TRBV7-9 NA TGTGCCAGCAGCTTTGCCGAGGGTCATGAAAAACTGTTTTTT CASSFAEGHEKLFF
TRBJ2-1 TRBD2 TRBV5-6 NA TGTGCCAGCATCTCAAGCGGGAATAGAAATGAGCAGTTCTTC CASISSGNRNEQFF
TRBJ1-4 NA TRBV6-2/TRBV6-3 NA TGTGCCAGCAGTTACTACGCGATGGCTAATGAAAAACTGTTTTTT CASSYYAMANEKLFF
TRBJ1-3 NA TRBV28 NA TGTGCCAGCAGCTCACGGGGGGTGTGGGGAAACACCATATATTTT CASSSRGVWGNTIYF
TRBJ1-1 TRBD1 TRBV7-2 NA TGTGCCAGCAGCTTACAGGGGGCCCTGAACACTGAAGCTTTCTTT CASSLQGALNTEAFF
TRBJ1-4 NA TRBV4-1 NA TGCGCCAGCAGCCTATCCGCAACTAATGAAAAACTGTTTTTT CASSLSATNEKLFF
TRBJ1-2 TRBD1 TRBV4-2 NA TGTGCCAGCAGCCAACGGACAGGAATTAACTATGGCTACACCTTC CASSQRTGINYGYTF
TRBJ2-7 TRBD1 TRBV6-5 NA TGTGCCAGCAGAACCACAGGGGCCTACGAGCAGTACTTC CASRTTGAYEQYF
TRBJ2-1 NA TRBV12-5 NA TGTGCTAGTGGTTGGGGGCTAGCGGTACATCTACACTACAATGAGCAGTTCTTC CASGWGLAVHLHYNEQFF
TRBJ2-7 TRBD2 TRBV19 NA TGTGCCAGTAGGCAGACTAGCGGGGCAGCCTACGAGCAGTACTTC CASRQTSGAAYEQYF
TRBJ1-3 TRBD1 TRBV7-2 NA TGTGCCAGCAGCTTAGGGCAGGGGGTCGGAAACACCATATATTTT CASSLGQGVGNTIYF
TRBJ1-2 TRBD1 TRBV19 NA TGTGCCAGTAGTGCGACAGGGCGTAACTATGGCTACACCTTC CASSATGRNYGYTF